These 23 T cell receptor beta chains came from one sample sequenced in a study. Each CDR3 protein gets one entry after TCRdb re-called the 5' RACE reads with MiXCR. Counted here are 35,000 to 50,000 distinct CDR3 sequences, approximately 31% occurring once; the ten biggest clones make up just over 4%. The sequencing sample was made of tumor-infiltrating memory CD4+ T cells sorted from the breast tumor. The subset here: memory CD4+ T cells, CD4+CD45RO+CD25-. The receptors derive from a female donor with breast cancer.

The V call is TRBV5-1, the J call TRBJ2-3; 12 bases line up with TRBD2. Germline CDR1 is SGHRS and CDR2 is YFSETQ. V trimming: 7 bases; J trimming: 4 bases; junction bases outside the gene matches: 10. The CDR3 consists of 16 residues. The CDR3 here is CASGSLAGGRSDTQYF. In nucleotides, the CDR3 is TGCGCCAGCGGCTCCCTAGCGGGGGGGCGCTCAGATACGCAGTATTTT.

V usage is TRBV27 and J usage is TRBJ1-1; 7 nucleotides agree with TRBD1. The ends lost 3 bases at V and 9 bases at J; junction bases unmatched: 4. The CDR3 has 12 amino acids. Germline V CDR1 and CDR2: MNHEY, SMNVEV (reference sequence). The CDR3 nucleotides are TGTGCCAGCAGTTTGCCGACAGGGCAAGCTTTCTTT. Translated: CASSLPTGQAFF.

The chain couples TRBV7-2 to TRBJ2-2; weak D call: TRBD2 (6 bases). Trimming removed 3 bases from V and 2 bases from J, with 10 bases in between. Germline CDR1 reads SGHTA; CDR2 reads FQGNSA. The CDR3 sequence is 15 residues long. CDR3 protein: CASSFTSYNTGELFF. The CDR3 DNA is TGTGCCAGCAGCTTCACTAGCTATAACACCGGGGAGCTGTTTTTT. Looking up the rest from reference TRBV7-2 and TRBJ2-2 gives the full variable domain: GAGVSQSPSNKVTEKGKDVELRCDPISGHTALYWYRQSLGQGLEFLIYFQGNSAPDKSGLPSDRFSAERTGGSVSTLTIQRTQQEDSAVYLCASSFTSYNTGELFFGEGSRLTVL.

For this clonotype: A read error may be the cause here, since a much bigger clone is one base away. The chain carries TRBV29-1 and TRBJ2-1; D remains unclear. The CDR3 is 11 residues long. Germline V gene data show CDR1 as SQVTM and CDR2 as ANQGSEA. DNA for the CDR3: TGCAGCGTCGCCCGATACAATGAGCAGTGCTTC. Translated: CSVARYNEQCF.

The V and J genes are TRBV12-3 or TRBV12-4 and TRBJ2-6; D uncertain. Trimming removed 7 bases from V and 3 bases from J, with 7 bases in between. This CDR3 has 13 residues. CDR3 DNA: TGTGCCAGCACCATGGGTGGGGCCAACGTCCTGACTTTC. It yields the protein CASTMGGANVLTF.

This rearrangement joins TRBV27 to TRBJ2-3; 10 bases line up with TRBD2. V lost 2 bases and J lost 7; bases outside the gene matches: 15. The CDR3 has 18 amino acids. Germline V gene sequence: CDR1 MNHEY, CDR2 SMNVEV (reference sequence). DNA of the CDR3: TGTGCCAGCAGTTTAGGACAGGGATGGGAACTAGCGGGGAATACGCAGTATTTT. It codes for CASSLGQGWELAGNTQYF.

Remarks on this clonotype: One end of the junction varies from germline; a read error may be responsible. V is TRBV7-7 and J is TRBJ2-7; the D is unclear. Germline values: CDR1 SSHAT, CDR2 FNYEAQ (reference sequence). The CDR3 has 13 residues. The CDR3 region is CASSSPSDYEQYF. DNA for the CDR3: TGTGCTAGCAGCTCCCCCAGTGACTACGAGCAGTACTTC. Full variable domain (rest looked up from reference TRBV7-7 and TRBJ2-7): GAGVSQSPRYKVTKRGQDVTLRCDPISSHATLYWYQQALGQGPEFLTYFNYEAQPDKSGLPSDRFSAERPEGSISTLTIQRTEQRDSAMYRCASSSPSDYEQYFGPGTRLTVT.

This clonotype was seen more than once but under ten times. This sequence joins TRBV9 and TRBJ1-3; no clear D gene. Germline assignment: CDR1 SGDLS and CDR2 YYNGEE. The CDR3 is 14 amino acids. V lost 7 bases and J lost 4, with 15 bases in between. This CDR3 reads CASARGVEGNTIYF. Written as DNA, the CDR3 is TGTGCCAGCGCCCGGGGAGTCGAAGGAAACACCATATATTTT.

This clonotype came up many times. The rearrangement joins TRBV12-3 or TRBV12-4 to TRBJ2-5; no clear D. V was clipped by 3 bases and J by 2 bases, with 7 bases between them. This CDR3 region has 13 residues. In nucleotides, the CDR3 is TGTGCCAGCAGTTTCGCGGCGCAAGAGACCCAGTACTTC. It is translated as CASSFAAQETQYF.

V is TRBV6-5 and J is TRBJ2-1, with D unclear. The CDR3 sequence is 11 residues long. Germline CDR1 MNHEY, CDR2 SVGAGI. Deletions cut 6 bases from V and 7 bases from J, with 7 bases between. The CDR3 DNA is TGTGCCAGCAGCCTAGAGAATGAGCAGTTCTTC. Its protein is CASSLENEQFF.

This chain joins TRBV7-3 and TRBJ2-3, with D perhaps matching TRBD1 (6 bases). This CDR3 is built from 15 residues. Trimming took 5 bases from V and 2 from J, leaving 14 bases between them. Germline CDR1 is SGHTA and CDR2 is FQGTGA. CDR3 in DNA: TGTGCCAGCAGCCCAACAGGGACGTTCACAGATACGCAGTATTTT. Protein product: CASSPTGTFTDTQYF.

The rearrangement uses TRBV7-9 and TRBJ1-1; D unclear. This CDR3 has 12 residues. Germline V gene lookup returns CDR1 SEHNR and CDR2 FQNEAQ (reference sequence). V was trimmed by 5 bases and J by 0 bases, leaving 4 bases between them. The CDR3 reads CASSKMNTEAFF. The CDR3 nucleotides are TGTGCCAGCAGCAAGATGAACACTGAAGCTTTCTTT.

The chain carries TRBV6-6 and TRBJ2-7; 7 bases agree with TRBD2. Germline V gene data show CDR1 as MNHNY and CDR2 as SVGAGI (reference sequence). CDR3 length equals 14 residues. With V trimmed by 6 bases and J by 3 bases, 8 bases remained unmatched. The CDR3 loop reads CASRRTSDNYEQYF. The CDR3, as DNA: TGTGCCAGCAGACGAACTAGCGATAACTACGAGCAGTACTTC.

Concerning this clonotype itself: This sequence may be a read error, since a much larger clone differs from it by one base. The rearrangement uses TRBV5-4 and TRBJ2-5; D may be TRBD1 or TRBD2 (5 bases each). The CDR3 has 14 amino acids. V lost 5 bases, J lost 4 bases, and 15 bases lay in between. Germline V lookup: CDR1 SGHNT, CDR2 YYREEE (reference sequence). The CDR3 DNA reads as TGTGCCAGCAGATCCGGGACGCGGAGAGAGACCCAGTACTTC. Protein: CASRSGTRRETQYF. Drawing the rest from reference TRBV5-4 and TRBJ2-5, the complete variable domain is ETGVTQSPTHLIKTRGQQVTLRCSSQSGHNTVSWYQQALGQGPQFIFQYYREEENGRGNFPPRFSGLQFPNYSSELNVNALELDDSALYLCASRSGTRRETQYFGPGTRLLVL.

This clonotype was seen a single time. The chain uses TRBV7-2 and TRBJ2-2; D not certain. Germline V gene lookup returns CDR1 SGHTA and CDR2 FQGNSA. The CDR3 spans 13 residues. The V end was cut by 5 bases, the J end by 3 bases, with 7 bases between. CDR3 coding DNA: TGTGCCAGCAGCCCCTACTACACCGGGGAGCTGTTTTTT. It codes for CASSPYYTGELFF.

The sample holds many counts of this clonotype. The chain employs TRBV4-1 and TRBJ1-5, with TRBD1 identical over 7 bases. This CDR3 region has 16 residues. Trimming took 0 bases from V and 7 from J; bases not matched to a gene: 9. CDR1 MGHRA and CDR2 YSYEKL come from the germline V gene. CDR3 protein: CASSQDFARGFQPQHF. CDR3 nucleotide sequence: TGCGCCAGCAGCCAAGATTTCGCCAGGGGGTTCCAGCCCCAGCATTTT.

This chain joins TRBV20-1 and TRBJ1-1; D unresolved. This CDR3 has 8 amino acids. Germline values: CDR1 DFQATT, CDR2 SNEGSKA (reference sequence). Trimming stripped 7 bases from V and 11 bases from J, with 8 bases between. DNA of the CDR3: TGCAGTGGTGATCAGGCTTTCTTT. Translated, it gives CSGDQAFF.

V is TRBV3-1 and J is TRBJ1-1; a weak D match, TRBD1 (5 bases). The CDR3 runs to 15 residues. The germline V and J ends were trimmed by 1 base and 0 bases, with 9 bases remaining between them. CDR1 and CDR2 (germline): LGHDT, YNNKEL (reference sequence). DNA of the CDR3: TGTGCCAGCAGCCAAGCCGGACAATTGAACACTGAAGCTTTCTTT. This gives the protein CASSQAGQLNTEAFF.

Ten or more counts support this clonotype. The chain recombines TRBV9 with TRBJ1-6; D is unresolved. The V gene lost 4 bases and the J gene lost 0 bases, with 11 bases spanning the gap. Germline assignment: CDR1 SGDLS and CDR2 YYNGEE. The CDR3 is made up of 16 amino acids. This CDR3 reads CASSPRVGSYNSPLHF. CDR3 in DNA: TGTGCCAGCAGCCCTAGGGTTGGCTCCTATAATTCACCCCTCCACTTT.

V gene TRBV20-1 combines with J gene TRBJ2-3; no clear D. The CDR3 is made up of 13 amino acids. The germline V gene has CDR1 DFQATT and CDR2 SNEGSKA (reference sequence). V lost 6 bases to trimming and J lost 0 bases, with 10 bases between them. In nucleotides, the CDR3 is TGCAGTGCCCCTTTGGGTAGCACAGATACGCAGTATTTT. Amino acids: CSAPLGSTDTQYF.

This clonotype came up a few times. V and J are TRBV27 and TRBJ2-3; 10 bases are a match to TRBD2. V shed 5 bases and J 3 bases; nucleotides not matched to a gene: 5. CDR1 and CDR2 from the germline V gene are MNHEY and SMNVEV (reference sequence). The CDR3 is made up of 15 amino acids. CDR3 in DNA: TGTGCCAGCAGTCATCCAGCGGGAGGGACAGATACGCAGTATTTT. Translating it yields CASSHPAGGTDTQYF.

In this sample, this clonotype turned up a few times. The rearrangement joins TRBV7-6 to TRBJ2-7; tentative D call: TRBD2 (5 bases). Germline lookup yields CDR1 SGHVS and CDR2 FNYEAQ. The CDR3 contains 13 residues. The ends were cut back, 0 bases at V and 7 bases at J, with 10 bases in the middle. The CDR3 DNA sequence: TGTGCCAGCAGCTTAGCCAGGACGGGGGAGCAGTACTTC. This sequence encodes CASSLARTGEQYF.

Concerning this clonotype: A much larger clone is a single base away; this may be a read error. This chain uses TRBV20-1 with TRBJ2-1; TRBD2 agrees at 8 bases. The CDR3 has 17 residues. Germline V CDR1 and CDR2: DFQATT, SNEGSKA (reference sequence). In DNA, the CDR3 is TGCAGGGCTCAACGGTTGGCCGGGACTAGTAAAAACAATGAGCAGTTCTTC. Translated, it gives CRAQRLAGTSKNNEQFF.